This T cell receptor beta chain was observed in a study of blood T cell repertoires in COVID-19. Background on the study: Collection of acute and convalescent COVID-19 samples took place in the United States, Italy and Spain. In each case, the material was cDNA or gDNA derived from T cells, B-cell-depleted T cells, or PBMCs.

Original analysis: Reference gene primer amplification gave estimated nucleated cell counts. Measured with immunoSEQ multiplex PCR; TCRdb has only the in-frame clones, and not every one. V and J calls and clone size come straight from that table; D and trimming were deduced from the DNA. The data show 150,000 to 200,000 clones, just under 80% seen once. This clone was found a few times. V gave up 2 bases and J gave up 3 bases, with 7 bases separating them. This CDR3 has 13 amino acids. Germline assignment: CDR1 KGHSH and CDR2 LQKENI. This sequence originates from a woman aged 80 or over with active or convalescent COVID-19. The chain combines TRBV18 with TRBJ1-1; D is unclear. Specimen: peripheral blood. For the CDR3, the DNA is TGTGCCAGCTCACCAAACAGCTACACTGAAGCTTTCTTT. Protein product: CASSPNSYTEAFF.